Listed below are T cell receptor beta chains from one sample, sequenced in a study of T-cell reconstitution after alpha-beta-depleted transplantation in children. TCRdb independently ran MiXCR on the PCR reads; one entry per CDR3 protein. The sample records roughly 400,000 distinct CDR3 sequences, around 46% being singletons. The material sequenced was PBMCs, taken before TCRalphabeta/CD19-depleted stem cell transplant. All receptors come from a girl between 2 and 10 years old with aplastic anemia, due to receive a stem cell transplant. Both conserved end residues are part of each CDR3. Each record gives: CDR3 DNA, CDR3 protein, clone size, CDR3 length, V gene, J gene, D gene. A D gene is named only where the DNA matches it firmly. Part of the rows lack a size; the others show once, few, many or a class for expanded clones.

cdr3_nt: TGCAGCTTTAGCGGGGAGGGAAACATTCAGTACTTC; cdr3_aa: CSFSGEGNIQYF; clone_size: -; cdr3_length: 12; v_call: TRBV20-1; j_call: TRBJ2-4; d_call: TRBD2
cdr3_nt: TGTGCCAGCAGAGGACCGTCGGGAGGAGATACGCAGTATTTT; cdr3_aa: CASRGPSGGDTQYF; clone_size: once; cdr3_length: 14; v_call: TRBV12-3/TRBV12-4; j_call: TRBJ2-3; d_call: TRBD2
cdr3_nt: TGCGCCAGCAGCTTGGATGGGACAGCCAGCTCCGGGGCCAACGTCCTGACTTTC; cdr3_aa: CASSLDGTASSGANVLTF; clone_size: -; cdr3_length: 18; v_call: TRBV5-1; j_call: TRBJ2-6; d_call: TRBD1
cdr3_nt: TGCGCCAGCAGCGGCGGGACTGCTCAAGAGACCCAGTACTTC; cdr3_aa: CASSGGTAQETQYF; clone_size: few; cdr3_length: 14; v_call: TRBV5-1; j_call: TRBJ2-5; d_call: -
cdr3_nt: TGTGCCAGCAGCTACCGGACACCGGAGAAGGGCTACACCTTC; cdr3_aa: CASSYRTPEKGYTF; clone_size: many; cdr3_length: 14; v_call: TRBV5-5; j_call: TRBJ1-2; d_call: -
cdr3_nt: TGTGCCAGTAGTCCAGCGGGTGCCTATCAGCCCCAGCATTTT; cdr3_aa: CASSPAGAYQPQHF; clone_size: -; cdr3_length: 14; v_call: TRBV19; j_call: TRBJ1-5; d_call: -
cdr3_nt: TGTGCCAGCAGGTCTTACTACGAGCAGTACTTC; cdr3_aa: CASRSYYEQYF; clone_size: many; cdr3_length: 11; v_call: TRBV28; j_call: TRBJ2-7; d_call: -
cdr3_nt: TGCGCCAGCAGCGCTAGCGGGAGGCCCTACGAGCAGTACTTC; cdr3_aa: CASSASGRPYEQYF; clone_size: many; cdr3_length: 14; v_call: TRBV5-1; j_call: TRBJ2-7; d_call: TRBD2
cdr3_nt: TGCGCCAGCAGCCAAGGCCTCTCACCCTCTAGCACAGATACGCAGTATTTT; cdr3_aa: CASSQGLSPSSTDTQYF; clone_size: few; cdr3_length: 17; v_call: TRBV4-1; j_call: TRBJ2-3; d_call: -
cdr3_nt: TGTGCCAGCAGCGTGGGCGCCTTCTCCTACGAGCAGTACTTC; cdr3_aa: CASSVGAFSYEQYF; clone_size: -; cdr3_length: 14; v_call: TRBV5-6; j_call: TRBJ2-7; d_call: -
cdr3_nt: TGTGCCAGCAGTGATGGAGGGGCGATTGCGGCTTTCTTT; cdr3_aa: CASSDGGAIAAFF; clone_size: few; cdr3_length: 13; v_call: TRBV2; j_call: TRBJ1-1; d_call: -
cdr3_nt: TGTGCCAGCTCACCCCTCGGGCTAGCGGGAGGAGATACGCAGTATTTT; cdr3_aa: CASSPLGLAGGDTQYF; clone_size: -; cdr3_length: 16; v_call: TRBV18; j_call: TRBJ2-3; d_call: TRBD2